Listed here are 20 T cell receptor beta chains from one sample, sequenced in a study of CD8+CD57+ T cells in acquired aplastic anemia (dated by TCRdb to the late 2010s). This sample was sequenced with an Illumina HiSeq 2000. TCR beta VDJ combination and CDR3 sequence profiling used genomic DNA as the template. In TCRdb, the public reads were trimmed at Q25 with fastp and aligned with MiXCR, with productive beta chains retained. Each CDR3 protein appears once, grouped with its most common genes and DNA. The sample table shows more than 150,000 distinct CDR3 sequences, and approximately 45% are seen once. Together, the top ten hold 2.5% to 3.5% of the sample. Sequencing was done on a sample of sorted CD4+, CD8+, or CD8+CD57+ T cells (not recorded which) from PBMCs. The receptors here all came from a human donor in good health.

This clonotype was seen ten or more times. J is TRBJ2-7 and V is TRBV15, with 9 bases matching TRBD1. The germline V gene has CDR1 LNHNV and CDR2 YYDKDF (reference sequence). V was clipped by 0 bases and J by 0 bases; unmatched bases: 6. This CDR3 has 17 amino acids. Written as DNA, the CDR3 is TGTGCCACCAGCAGAGATGCCCGGACAGGGGTCTCCTACGAGCAGTACTTC. Encoded protein: CATSRDARTGVSYEQYF.

This chain connects TRBV19 to TRBJ2-7, with 7 bases that match TRBD2. Germline V lookup: CDR1 LNHDA, CDR2 SQIVND (reference sequence). J lost 2 bases, V lost 6 bases, and 7 bases had no gene match. This CDR3 region has 14 residues. For the CDR3, the DNA is TGTGCCAGTAGCCCGCGTCGGGGGGCCTACGAGCAGTACTTC. This gives the protein CASSPRRGAYEQYF.

The chain couples TRBV7-2 to TRBJ1-2, with D possibly TRBD1 on 5 matching bases. The ends were cut back, 5 bases at V and 3 bases at J, with 10 bases in the middle. Per germline, CDR1 SGHTA and CDR2 FQGNSA. The CDR3 loop spans 13 amino acids. CDR3 in amino acids: CASSPGTYYGYTF. The CDR3 DNA sequence: TGTGCCAGCAGCCCCGGGACGTACTATGGCTACACCTTC.

CDR3 region: CASSQVQGGSTEAFF. In nucleotides, the CDR3 is TGTGCCAGCAGCCAAGTTCAGGGAGGTAGCACTGAAGCTTTCTTT. This sequence joins TRBV3-1 and TRBJ1-1; TRBD1 is a possible D gene (5 bases). The germline gives CDR1 LGHDT, CDR2 YNNKEL (reference sequence). The CDR3 sequence is 15 residues long. Trimming removed 1 base from V and 4 bases from J, with 13 bases in between.

This clonotype was detected ten times or more. This chain joins TRBV5-1 and TRBJ2-1; TRBD1 is a possible D gene (6 bases). The ends were cut back, 0 bases at V and 4 bases at J, with 11 bases in the middle. Per the germline V gene, CDR1 is SGHRS and CDR2 is YFSETQ. CDR3 length: 15 residues. CDR3 sequence reads: CASSLVAGAYNEQFF. The CDR3 DNA sequence: TGCGCCAGCAGCTTGGTAGCAGGGGCGTACAATGAGCAGTTCTTC.

The J gene is TRBJ1-5, the V gene TRBV24-1; maybe TRBD1 (5 bases). The ends were cut back, 0 bases at V and 5 bases at J, with 7 bases in the middle. CDR1 KGHDR and CDR2 SFDVKD come from the germline V gene. The CDR3 sequence is 14 residues long. CDR3 sequence: CATSDLGGDQPQHF. CDR3 sequence (DNA): TGTGCCACCAGTGATTTGGGGGGGGATCAGCCCCAGCATTTT.

This rearrangement joins TRBV2 to TRBJ2-7, with D perhaps matching TRBD1 (5 bases). Germline CDR1 and CDR2: SNHLY and FYNNEI. This CDR3 spans 11 amino acids. Trimming left V 9 bases short and J 1 base short, with 7 bases between. The CDR3 is CASDSSYEQYF. In DNA form, the CDR3 reads TGTGCCAGTGACAGTTCCTACGAGCAGTACTTC. Full variable domain (rest looked up from reference TRBV2 and TRBJ2-7): EPEVTQTPSHQVTQMGQEVILRCVPISNHLYFYWYRQILGQKVEFLVSFYNNEISEKSEIFDDQFSVERPDGSNFTLKIRSTKLEDSAMYFCASDSSYEQYFGPGTRLTVT.

This clonotype was detected ten times or more. The chain joins TRBV19 to TRBJ1-4; D is uncertain. Germline assignment: CDR1 LNHDA and CDR2 SQIVND (reference sequence). The V gene lost 3 bases and the J gene lost 8 bases, with 10 bases spanning the gap. This CDR3 region has 13 residues. As DNA, the CDR3 is TGTGCCAGTAGTATGGGCTTGAGGGAAAAACTGTTTTTT. Protein product: CASSMGLREKLFF.

V gene TRBV24-1 combines with J gene TRBJ2-5, with 7 positions matching TRBD1. The CDR3 is 15 amino acids. V trimming: 3 bases; J trimming: 2 bases; junction bases outside the gene matches: 5. Germline-derived CDR1 and CDR2 are KGHDR and SFDVKD. As DNA, the CDR3 is TGTGCCACCAGTGATCGGACAGGTTTTCAAGAGACCCAGTACTTC. Protein product: CATSDRTGFQETQYF.

The V call is TRBV19, the J call TRBJ2-2, with D possibly TRBD2 on 6 matching bases. Germline CDR1 is LNHDA and CDR2 is SQIVND (reference sequence). CDR3 size: 16 residues. The ends were cut back, 5 bases at V and 0 bases at J, with 13 bases in the middle. Here the CDR3 DNA reads TGTGCCAGTAGTTATGGGGGACTGACGAACACCGGGGAGCTGTTTTTT. Translated: CASSYGGLTNTGELFF. The full variable domain, with the rest looked up from reference TRBV19 and TRBJ2-2, is DGGITQSPKYLFRKEGQNVTLSCEQNLNHDAMYWYRQDPGQGLRLIYYSQIVNDFQKGDIAEGYSVSREKKESFPLTVTSAQKNPTAFYLCASSYGGLTNTGELFFGEGSRLTVL.

This clonotype showed up many times. The V and J genes are TRBV19 and TRBJ2-7, with TRBD2 identical over 7 bases. The length of the CDR3 is 15 residues. From germline, CDR1 is LNHDA and CDR2 SQIVND (reference sequence). With 5 bases clipped from V and 3 bases from J, the junction kept 10 bases outside the gene matches. The CDR3 DNA reads TGTGCCAGTAGTGCACGGGGGGTTACTTACTACGAGCAGTACTTC. Its translation is CASSARGVTYYEQYF.

The sample holds many counts of this clonotype. The chain recombines TRBV2 with TRBJ2-4; tentatively, D is TRBD1 (7 bases). The CDR3 length is 16 residues. Germline assignment: CDR1 SNHLY and CDR2 FYNNEI. The ends were cut back, 0 bases at V and 4 bases at J, with 13 bases in the middle. CDR3 DNA: TGTGCCAGCAGTGAAGCGGAGGGGGCGATAAAAAACATTCAGTACTTC. Translating gives CASSEAEGAIKNIQYF.

This clonotype was seen only once. The chain recombines TRBV7-2 with TRBJ2-5; possibly TRBD2 for D (5 bases). Between the trimmed V and J ends, which lost 1 base and 5 bases, there was a span of 8 bases. The germline V gene has CDR1 SGHTA and CDR2 FQGNSA. The CDR3 contains 13 residues. Written as DNA, the CDR3 is TGTGCCAGCAGCTTAGTCGGGGTTGAGACCCAGTACTTC. Residues: CASSLVGVETQYF.

The rearrangement joins TRBV10-3 to TRBJ2-3, with D possibly being TRBD1 or TRBD2 (7 bases each). The V gene lost 2 bases and the J gene lost 8 bases, with 17 bases spanning the gap. The CDR3 totals 15 residues. Germline V gene sequence: CDR1 ENHRY, CDR2 SYGVKD. This chain's CDR3 is CAISEPRGGRGTQYF. CDR3 DNA: TGTGCCATCAGTGAGCCCAGGGGGGGTAGGGGTACGCAGTATTTT.

This clonotype was recorded at least ten times. The V gene is TRBV7-9, the J gene TRBJ1-1; no clear D gene. The CDR3 extends over 13 amino acids. Germline CDR1 and CDR2: SEHNR and FQNEAQ (reference sequence). Trimming stripped 5 bases from V and 4 bases from J, with 11 bases between. The CDR3 region has the DNA TGTGCCAGCAGCCACCTATTTGGCACTGAAGCTTTCTTT. It codes for CASSHLFGTEAFF. The variable domain in full, with the rest retrieved from reference TRBV7-9 and TRBJ1-1, is DTGVSQNPRHKITKRGQNVTFRCDPISEHNRLYWYRQTLGQGPEFLTYFQNEAQLEKSRLLSDRFSAERPKGSFSTLEIQRTEQGDSAMYLCASSHLFGTEAFFGQGTRLTVV.

The V gene is TRBV13, the J gene TRBJ1-4, with no clear D. CDR3 size: 14 residues. V gave up 4 bases and J gave up 4 bases, with 10 bases separating them. The germline CDR1 and CDR2 sequences are PRHDT and FYEKMQ (reference sequence). Here the CDR3 reads CASSSGRGNEKLFF. As DNA, the CDR3 is TGTGCCAGCAGCTCGGGGAGAGGTAATGAAAAACTGTTTTTT.

This clonotype was counted at least ten times. V gene TRBV2 combines with J gene TRBJ2-6; D not resolved. The V gene's germline CDR1 is SNHLY and CDR2 FYNNEI. Trimming pared 8 bases from V and 0 bases from J, leaving 8 bases between. The CDR3 totals 14 residues. The CDR3 sequence: CASVRLSGANVLTF. For the CDR3, the DNA is TGTGCCAGCGTCAGACTCTCTGGGGCCAACGTCCTGACTTTC.

This chain uses TRBV9 with TRBJ1-1; 7 bases fit TRBD1. From germline, CDR1 is SGDLS and CDR2 YYNGEE. The CDR3 extends over 13 amino acids. Trimming cost V 4 bases and J 7 bases; bases outside gene matches: 7. CDR3 region: CASSPGPGGEAFF. CDR3 DNA: TGTGCCAGCAGCCCCGGACCAGGGGGTGAAGCTTTCTTT.

Judged by abundance, this clonotype is medium-sized. The chain couples TRBV29-1 to TRBJ1-2; unclear D gene. The V end was cut by 3 bases, the J end by 1 base, with 3 bases between. Germline loops: CDR1 SQVTM, CDR2 ANQGSEA. The CDR3 is 11 amino acids. The CDR3: CSVDGNYGYTF. CDR3 coding DNA: TGCAGCGTTGACGGTAACTATGGCTACACCTTC.

This clonotype was seen ten or more times. The chain couples TRBV2 to TRBJ1-2; D remains unclear. Per germline, CDR1 SNHLY and CDR2 FYNNEI. CDR3 size: 12 residues. The germline V and J ends were trimmed by 7 bases and 2 bases, with 8 bases remaining between them. For the CDR3, the DNA is TGTGCCAGCAATGTACGGAACTATGGCTACACCTTC. Its translation: CASNVRNYGYTF.